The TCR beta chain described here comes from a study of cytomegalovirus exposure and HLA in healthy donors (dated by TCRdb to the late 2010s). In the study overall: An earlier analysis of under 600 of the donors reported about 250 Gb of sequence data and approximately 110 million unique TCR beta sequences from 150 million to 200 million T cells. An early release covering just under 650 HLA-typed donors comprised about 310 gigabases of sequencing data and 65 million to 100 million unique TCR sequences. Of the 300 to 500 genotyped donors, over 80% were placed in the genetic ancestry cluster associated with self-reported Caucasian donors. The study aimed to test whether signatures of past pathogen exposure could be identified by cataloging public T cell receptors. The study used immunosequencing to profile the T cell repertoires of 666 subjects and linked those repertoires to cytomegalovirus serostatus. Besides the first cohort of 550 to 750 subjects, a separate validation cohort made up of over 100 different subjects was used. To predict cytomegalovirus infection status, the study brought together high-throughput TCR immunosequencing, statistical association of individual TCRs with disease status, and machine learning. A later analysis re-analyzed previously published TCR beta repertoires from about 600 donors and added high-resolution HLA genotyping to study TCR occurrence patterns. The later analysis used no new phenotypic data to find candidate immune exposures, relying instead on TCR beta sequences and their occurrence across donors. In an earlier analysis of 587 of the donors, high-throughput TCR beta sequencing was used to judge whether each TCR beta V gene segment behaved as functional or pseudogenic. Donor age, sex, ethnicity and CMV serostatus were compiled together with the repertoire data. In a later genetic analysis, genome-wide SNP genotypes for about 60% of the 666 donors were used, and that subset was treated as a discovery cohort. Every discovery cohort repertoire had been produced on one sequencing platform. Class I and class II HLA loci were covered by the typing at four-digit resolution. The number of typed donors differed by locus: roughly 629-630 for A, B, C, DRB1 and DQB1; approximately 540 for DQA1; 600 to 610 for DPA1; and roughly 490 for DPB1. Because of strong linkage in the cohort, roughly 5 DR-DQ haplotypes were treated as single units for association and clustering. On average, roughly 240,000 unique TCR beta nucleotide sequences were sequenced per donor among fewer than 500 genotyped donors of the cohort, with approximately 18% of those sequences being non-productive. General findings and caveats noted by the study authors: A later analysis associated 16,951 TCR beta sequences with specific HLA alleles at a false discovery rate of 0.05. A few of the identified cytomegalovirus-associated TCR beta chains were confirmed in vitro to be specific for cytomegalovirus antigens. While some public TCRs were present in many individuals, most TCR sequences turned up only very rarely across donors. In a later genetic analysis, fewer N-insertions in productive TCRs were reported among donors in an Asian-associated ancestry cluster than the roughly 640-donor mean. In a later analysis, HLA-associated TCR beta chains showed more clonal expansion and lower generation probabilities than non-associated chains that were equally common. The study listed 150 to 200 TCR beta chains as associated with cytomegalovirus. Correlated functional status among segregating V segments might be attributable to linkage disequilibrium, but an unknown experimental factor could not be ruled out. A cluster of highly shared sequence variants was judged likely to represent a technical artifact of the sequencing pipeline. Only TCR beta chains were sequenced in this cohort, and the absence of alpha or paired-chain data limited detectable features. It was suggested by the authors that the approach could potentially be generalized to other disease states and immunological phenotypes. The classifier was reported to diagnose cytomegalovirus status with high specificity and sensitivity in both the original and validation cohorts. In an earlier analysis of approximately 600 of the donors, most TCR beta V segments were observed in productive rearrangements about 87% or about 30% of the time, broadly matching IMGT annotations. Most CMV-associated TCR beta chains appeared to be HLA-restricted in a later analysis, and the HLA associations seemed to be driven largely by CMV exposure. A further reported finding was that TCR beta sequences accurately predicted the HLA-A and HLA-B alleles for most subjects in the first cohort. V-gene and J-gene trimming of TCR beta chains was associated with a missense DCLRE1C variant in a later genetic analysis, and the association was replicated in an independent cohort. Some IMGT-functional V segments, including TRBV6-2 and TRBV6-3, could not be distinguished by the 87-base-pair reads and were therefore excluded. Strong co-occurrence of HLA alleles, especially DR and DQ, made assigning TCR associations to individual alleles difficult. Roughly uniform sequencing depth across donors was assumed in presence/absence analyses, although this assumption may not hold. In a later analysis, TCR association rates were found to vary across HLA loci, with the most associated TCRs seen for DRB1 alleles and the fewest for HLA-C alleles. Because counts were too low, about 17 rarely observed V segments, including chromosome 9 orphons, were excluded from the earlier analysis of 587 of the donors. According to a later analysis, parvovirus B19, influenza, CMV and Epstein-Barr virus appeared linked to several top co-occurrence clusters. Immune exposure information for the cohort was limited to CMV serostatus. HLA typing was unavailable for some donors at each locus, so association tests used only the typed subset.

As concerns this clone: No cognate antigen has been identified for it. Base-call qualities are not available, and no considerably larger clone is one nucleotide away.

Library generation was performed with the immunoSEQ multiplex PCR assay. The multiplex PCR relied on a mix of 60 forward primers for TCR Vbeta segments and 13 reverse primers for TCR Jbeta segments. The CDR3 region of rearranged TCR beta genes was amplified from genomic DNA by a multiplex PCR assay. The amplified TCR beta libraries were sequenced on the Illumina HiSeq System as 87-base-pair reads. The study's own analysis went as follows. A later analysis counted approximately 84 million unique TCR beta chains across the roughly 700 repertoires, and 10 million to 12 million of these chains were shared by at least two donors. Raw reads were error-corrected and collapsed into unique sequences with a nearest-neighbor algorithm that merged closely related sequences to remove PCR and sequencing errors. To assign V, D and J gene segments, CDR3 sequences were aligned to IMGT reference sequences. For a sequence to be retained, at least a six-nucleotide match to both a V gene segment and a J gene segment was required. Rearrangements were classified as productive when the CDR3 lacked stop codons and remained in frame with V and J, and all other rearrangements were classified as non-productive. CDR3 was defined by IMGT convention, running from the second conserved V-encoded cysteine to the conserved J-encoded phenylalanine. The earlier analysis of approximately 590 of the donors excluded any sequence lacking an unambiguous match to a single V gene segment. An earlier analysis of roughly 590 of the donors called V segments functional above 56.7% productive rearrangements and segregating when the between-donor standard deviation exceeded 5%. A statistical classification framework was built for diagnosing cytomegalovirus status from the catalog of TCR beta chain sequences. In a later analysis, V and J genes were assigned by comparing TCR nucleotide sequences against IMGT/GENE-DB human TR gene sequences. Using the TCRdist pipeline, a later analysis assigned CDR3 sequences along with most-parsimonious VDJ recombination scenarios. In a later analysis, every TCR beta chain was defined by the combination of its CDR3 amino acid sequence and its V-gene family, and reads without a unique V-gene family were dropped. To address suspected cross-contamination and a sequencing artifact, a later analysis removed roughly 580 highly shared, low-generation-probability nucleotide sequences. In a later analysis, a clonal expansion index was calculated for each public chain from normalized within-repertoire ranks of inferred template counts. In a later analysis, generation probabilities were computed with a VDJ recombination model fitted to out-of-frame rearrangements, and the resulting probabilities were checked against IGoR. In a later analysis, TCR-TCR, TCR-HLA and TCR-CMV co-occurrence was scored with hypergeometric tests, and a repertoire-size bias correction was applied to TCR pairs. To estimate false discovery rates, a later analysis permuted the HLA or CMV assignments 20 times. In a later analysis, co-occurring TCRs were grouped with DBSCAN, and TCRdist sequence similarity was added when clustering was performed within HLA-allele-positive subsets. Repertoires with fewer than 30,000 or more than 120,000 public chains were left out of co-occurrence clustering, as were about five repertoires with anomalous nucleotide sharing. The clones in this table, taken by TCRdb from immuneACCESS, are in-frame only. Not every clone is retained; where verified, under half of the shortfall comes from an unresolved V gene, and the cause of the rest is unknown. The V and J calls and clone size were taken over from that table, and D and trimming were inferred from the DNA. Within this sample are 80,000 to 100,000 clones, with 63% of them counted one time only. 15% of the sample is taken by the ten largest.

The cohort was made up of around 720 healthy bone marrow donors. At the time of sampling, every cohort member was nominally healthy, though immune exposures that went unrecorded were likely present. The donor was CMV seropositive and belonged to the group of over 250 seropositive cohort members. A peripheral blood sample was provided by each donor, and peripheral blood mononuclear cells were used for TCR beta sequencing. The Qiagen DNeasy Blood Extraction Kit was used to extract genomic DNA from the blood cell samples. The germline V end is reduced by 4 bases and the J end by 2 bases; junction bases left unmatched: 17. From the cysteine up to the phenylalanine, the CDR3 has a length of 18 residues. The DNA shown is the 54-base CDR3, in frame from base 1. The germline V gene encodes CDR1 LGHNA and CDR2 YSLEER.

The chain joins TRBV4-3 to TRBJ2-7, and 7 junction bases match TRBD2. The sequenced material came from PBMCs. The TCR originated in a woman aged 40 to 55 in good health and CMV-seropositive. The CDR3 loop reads CASSPYYRGEGVTYEQYF. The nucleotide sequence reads TGCGCCAGCAGCCCATATTATCGGGGGGAGGGAGTCACCTACGAGCAGTACTTC.